These 13 T cell receptor beta chains originate from one sample sequenced in a study of blood T cell repertoires in COVID-19. Sequenced by immunoSEQ multiplex PCR; TCRdb stores in-frame clones only, minus some. The table records over 400,000 clones, just over 85% of them present only once. Sequenced: peripheral blood. These receptors came from a woman aged 30 to 39 with active or convalescent COVID-19.

The chain joins TRBV9 to TRBJ2-2, with TRBD2 matching over 11 bases. The CDR3 is 17 amino acids. Germline V gene lookup returns CDR1 SGDLS and CDR2 YYNGEE. V dropped 8 bases and J dropped 8; count of bases not matched to a gene: 17. The CDR3 region is CASSAAYSGGATGELFF. CDR3 DNA sequence: TGTGCCAGTTCCGCCGCCTATAGCGGGGGGGCCACAGGGGAGCTGTTTTTT.

The chain joins TRBV18 to TRBJ1-2, with 12 bases that match TRBD1. J gave up 4 bases and V 4 bases, and 10 bases lay outside the gene matches. CDR3 length: 17 residues. From germline, CDR1 is KGHSH and CDR2 LQKENI. The CDR3 nucleotides read TGTGCCAGCTCACAAACCGGGACAGGGGGCGCCGTCTATGGCTACACCTTC. Protein sequence: CASSQTGTGGAVYGYTF.

The chain carries TRBV6-5 and TRBJ1-2; 9 nucleotides line up with TRBD1. Germline V lookup: CDR1 MNHEY, CDR2 SVGAGI. The CDR3 runs to 15 residues. The V and J ends lost 6 bases and 2 bases, in that order; junction bases with no gene match: 7. In nucleotides, the CDR3 is TGTGCCAGCAGGCCGGGACAGGGAACGAACTATGGCTACACCTTC. Translation gives CASRPGQGTNYGYTF.

The genes are TRBV5-1 and TRBJ1-3; no definite D call. This CDR3 is 14 amino acids long. Germline-derived CDR1 and CDR2 are SGHRS and YFSETQ. Trimming removed 1 base from V and 0 bases from J, with 5 bases in between. CDR3 nucleotide sequence: TGCGCCAGCAGCTTGTCGGGCTCTGGAAACACCATATATTTT. It yields the protein CASSLSGSGNTIYF.

The chain recombines TRBV6-5 with TRBJ1-1, with a weak D call TRBD1 (6 bases). There are 14 residues in the CDR3. Germline-derived CDR1 and CDR2 are MNHEY and SVGAGI. The V end was cut by 7 bases, the J end by 1 base, with 13 bases between. The CDR3 DNA follows: TGTGCCAGCACCGACCGGGACACGAACACTGAAGCTTTCTTT. Encoded protein: CASTDRDTNTEAFF.

As DNA, the CDR3 is TGCGCCAGCAGTCAAAGAGGACAGGGGGCCCTTTTCTATGGCTACACCTTC. As protein: CASSQRGQGALFYGYTF. The chain couples TRBV23-1 to TRBJ1-2; 11 bases map to TRBD1. TRBV23-1 is assigned to the ORF class and has an uncertain function. Trimming took 2 bases from V and 4 from J; bases not matched to a gene: 9. This CDR3 comprises 17 residues.

This chain connects TRBV15 to TRBJ1-2, with 12 nucleotides matching TRBD1. There are 17 residues in the CDR3. CDR1 and CDR2 from the germline V gene are LNHNV and YYDKDF (reference sequence). V lost 5 bases and J lost 4; bases outside the gene matches: 11. The CDR3 DNA sequence: TGTGCCACCAGCTCCGGGACAGGGGGCTTCTCGGGCTATGGCTACACCTTC. This codes for CATSSGTGGFSGYGYTF.

J is TRBJ1-6 and V is TRBV27; no clear D. The CDR3 is 13 residues long. The V end lost 3 bases, the J end lost 10 bases, and 10 bases lay between the germline ends. Germline V CDR1 and CDR2: MNHEY, SMNVEV (reference sequence). CDR3 DNA: TGTGCCAGCAGTTTCGACCGGGGATCACCCCTCCACTTT. Residues: CASSFDRGSPLHF.

This sequence joins TRBV4-1 and TRBJ1-1, with TRBD1 matching over 8 bases. The CDR3 covers 15 residues. The V segment lost 4 bases and the J segment 1 base; nucleotides outside the gene matches: 5. Germline V gene lookup returns CDR1 MGHRA and CDR2 YSYEKL. The chain's CDR3 is CASSPRGLSNTEAFF. The CDR3 nucleotides are TGCGCCAGCAGCCCCAGGGGGCTTTCGAACACTGAAGCTTTCTTT.

This chain uses TRBV29-1 with TRBJ1-2; 8 positions agree with TRBD1. Germline V gives CDR1 SQVTM, CDR2 ANQGSEA. This CDR3 contains 12 residues. V lost 6 bases and J lost 8; bases outside the gene matches: 8. CDR3 sequence: CSVEDRVHGYTF. CDR3 coding DNA: TGCAGCGTCGAGGACAGGGTCCACGGCTACACCTTC.

This chain links TRBV5-6 with TRBJ1-1, with D hard to call. Trimming took off 1 base at V and 1 base at J, with 17 bases between the two ends. Germline CDR1 and CDR2: SGHDT and YYEEEE. CDR3 size: 17 residues. The CDR3 DNA follows: TGTGCCAGCAGCTTGTTGTTCCCGGCGGGCCCGAACACTGAAGCTTTCTTT. Translation gives CASSLLFPAGPNTEAFF.

The chain recombines TRBV13 with TRBJ2-1, with D possibly matching TRBD2 (6 bases). The ends were cut back, 3 bases at V and 4 bases at J, with 13 bases in the middle. The CDR3 spans 15 residues. CDR1 is PRHDT and CDR2 is FYEKMQ in the germline V gene (reference sequence). The CDR3 protein is CASSFRRAGYNEQFF. In DNA, the CDR3 is TGTGCCAGCAGCTTCCGGAGGGCCGGGTACAATGAGCAGTTCTTC.

The chain joins TRBV2 to TRBJ2-1, with 12 bases that match TRBD2. V gave up 2 bases and J gave up 8 bases; unmatched junction bases: 13. This CDR3 has 18 amino acids. Germline-derived CDR1 and CDR2 are SNHLY and FYNNEI. CDR3 sequence: CASSERLAGASKPDEQFF. The CDR3 coding sequence is TGTGCCAGCAGTGAAAGACTAGCGGGGGCCTCCAAGCCCGATGAGCAGTTCTTC. Complete variable domain (other parts from reference TRBV2 and TRBJ2-1): EPEVTQTPSHQVTQMGQEVILRCVPISNHLYFYWYRQILGQKVEFLVSFYNNEISEKSEIFDDQFSVERPDGSNFTLKIRSTKLEDSAMYFCASSERLAGASKPDEQFFGPGTRLTVL.